A single T cell receptor (beta chain) is shown here with its context. These data originate in a study of blood T cells in healthy people across ages. The authors ran a second PCR of about 7 to 12 cycles using a sample-barcoded 5' primer and a J-beta primer mix. Every cDNA molecule carried a tag from a template-switch adaptor bearing 12 random nucleotides. One entry per CDR3 protein results from TCRdb running MiXCR on the 5' RACE reads. The sample contains roughly 730,000 distinct CDR3 sequences, around three fifths of which appear only once. CDR1 and CDR2 from the germline V gene are SGHTA and FQGNSA. CDR3 length: 15 amino acids. V lost 3 bases and J lost 5; bases outside the gene matches: 4.

The TCR comes from a man aged 35-49 years in good health. This chain links TRBV7-2 with TRBJ2-2; 9 nucleotides match TRBD1. Source material: blood. CDR3 sequence: CASSFGQGSTGELFF. As DNA, the CDR3 is TGTGCCAGCAGCTTCGGACAGGGGAGTACCGGGGAGCTGTTTTTT.